This T cell receptor beta chain was sequenced during a study of patients and donors after allogeneic stem cell transplantation (dated by TCRdb to 2018 to 2021). Receptor libraries were prepared by RT-PCR. Sequencer: NextSeq 550. TCRdb took the public reads, trimmed them with fastp at Q25, ran MiXCR for clone calling and kept in-frame beta chains. Rows are unified per CDR3 protein, each entry keeping the most common DNA and genes. Within this sample are approximately 200,000 distinct CDR3 sequences, with around two fifths of them counted one time only. The leading ten clones occupy about 33% of the sample. This clonotype came up a few times. The antigen it recognizes is unknown. Within one base of it there is no much larger clone, and no base qualities were kept. The CDR3, from cysteine to phenylalanine, totals 15 residues. The retained sequence is limited to the CDR3, 45 bases, with the frame set at the first base. CDR1 and CDR2 are drawn from the germline V gene (reference sequence): LNHNV, YYDKDF. V and J are truncated by 5 bases and 6 bases respectively, leaving an intervening sequence of 17 bases.

Sequenced sample: blood, either unsorted or a sorted T cell fraction (not recorded which). The chain was built from TRBV15 and TRBJ1-5; the D segment cannot be called with confidence. The receptor was derived from a human donor who was either an allogeneic HSCT recipient or a stem cell or donor lymphocyte infusion donor (not recorded which). It is not recorded whose cells these are; they may come from a transplant donor. This receptor carries the CDR3 CATSPPGGLTQPQHF. The DNA sequence is given as TGTGCCACCAGCCCGCCGGGCGGGCTAACTCAGCCCCAGCATTTT.